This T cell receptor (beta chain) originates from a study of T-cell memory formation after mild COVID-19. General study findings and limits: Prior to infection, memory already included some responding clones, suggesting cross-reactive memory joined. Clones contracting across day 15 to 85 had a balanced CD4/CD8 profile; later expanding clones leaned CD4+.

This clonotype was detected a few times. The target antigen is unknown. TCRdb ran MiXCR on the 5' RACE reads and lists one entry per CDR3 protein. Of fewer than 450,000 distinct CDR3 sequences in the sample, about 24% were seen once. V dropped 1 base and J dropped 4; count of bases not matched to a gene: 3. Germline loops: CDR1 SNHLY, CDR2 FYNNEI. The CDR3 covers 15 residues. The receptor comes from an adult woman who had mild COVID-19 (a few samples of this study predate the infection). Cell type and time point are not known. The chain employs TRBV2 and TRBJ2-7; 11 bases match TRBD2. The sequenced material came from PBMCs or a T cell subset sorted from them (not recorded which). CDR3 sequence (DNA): TGTGCCAGCAGTGAAGAGTTAGCGGGAGGGTACGAGCAGTACTTC. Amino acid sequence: CASSEELAGGYEQYF.